Listed below are T cell receptor beta chains from one sample, sequenced in a study of blood T cell repertoires in COVID-19. Profiling relied on immunoSEQ multiplex PCR, and the TCRdb table lists in-frame clones only, not all of them. The profile covers 60,000 to 70,000 clones, with roughly 88% appearing a single time and approximately 40% taken by the ten largest. Sequenced material: peripheral blood. The receptor set was obtained from a woman between 55 and 75 years old with COVID-19, enrolled during active disease. CDR3s include the opening cysteine and the closing phenylalanine or tryptophan. Each record gives: CDR3 protein, CDR3 DNA, J gene, clone size, D gene, V gene. A D gene is named only where the DNA matches it firmly. Clone size is stated in some rows and not others, as once, few, many or a class when expanded.

cdr3_aa: CAWTDLRAGLSYGYTF
cdr3_nt: TGTGCCTGGACCGATCTTCGGGCAGGGCTTTCCTATGGCTACACCTTC
j_call: TRBJ1-2
clone_size: -
d_call: -
v_call: TRBV30

cdr3_aa: CASSPGQRNQPQHF
cdr3_nt: TGTGCCAGCAGTCCGGGACAGCGCAATCAGCCCCAGCATTTT
j_call: TRBJ1-5
clone_size: -
d_call: TRBD1
v_call: TRBV6-6

cdr3_aa: CASSSRTSGVYNEQFF
cdr3_nt: TGCGCCAGCAGCTCGAGGACTAGCGGAGTCTACAATGAGCAGTTCTTC
j_call: TRBJ2-1
clone_size: -
d_call: TRBD2
v_call: TRBV5-1

cdr3_aa: CASSLGTAISLNYGYTF
cdr3_nt: TGTGCCAGCAGCCTTGGGACAGCCATAAGTTTAAACTATGGCTACACCTTC
j_call: TRBJ1-2
clone_size: -
d_call: TRBD1
v_call: TRBV5-4

cdr3_aa: CASSPIESSGSKLREQYF
cdr3_nt: TGTGCCAGCAGCCCAATAGAGTCTAGCGGGAGTAAGTTACGGGAGCAGTACTTC
j_call: TRBJ2-7
clone_size: -
d_call: TRBD2
v_call: TRBV5-5

cdr3_aa: CASSPRGQPRSGNTIYF
cdr3_nt: TGTGCCAGCTCACCAAGGGGGCAGCCACGCTCTGGAAACACCATATATTTT
j_call: TRBJ1-3
clone_size: -
d_call: TRBD1
v_call: TRBV18

cdr3_aa: CASSQGQAYGYTF
cdr3_nt: TGTGCCAGCAGCCAAGGACAGGCCTATGGCTACACCTTC
j_call: TRBJ1-2
clone_size: once
d_call: TRBD1
v_call: TRBV11-2

cdr3_aa: CASSLPGGYGYTF
cdr3_nt: TGTGCCAGCAGTTTGCCGGGGGGCTATGGCTACACCTTC
j_call: TRBJ1-2
clone_size: -
d_call: -
v_call: TRBV12-3/TRBV12-4

cdr3_aa: CASSYSSRGVTPNTGELFF
cdr3_nt: TGTGCCAGCAGTTACTCGTCCCGGGGGGTAACACCGAACACCGGGGAGCTGTTTTTT
j_call: TRBJ2-2
clone_size: once
d_call: TRBD2
v_call: TRBV6-2/TRBV6-3

cdr3_aa: CAIRGTVKSYEQYF
cdr3_nt: TGTGCCATCCGAGGGACAGTCAAATCCTACGAGCAGTACTTC
j_call: TRBJ2-7
clone_size: once
d_call: TRBD1
v_call: TRBV2

cdr3_aa: CAWSLDRGNQPQHF
cdr3_nt: TGTGCCTGGAGCCTTGACAGGGGCAATCAGCCCCAGCATTTT
j_call: TRBJ1-5
clone_size: -
d_call: TRBD1
v_call: TRBV30

cdr3_aa: CSVEGGTGLAGGTGELFF
cdr3_nt: TGCAGCGTTGAGGGGGGGACAGGACTAGCGGGTGGCACCGGGGAGCTGTTTTTT
j_call: TRBJ2-2
clone_size: few
d_call: TRBD2
v_call: TRBV29-1

cdr3_aa: CASTFQGRGIRAGYTF
cdr3_nt: TGTGCCAGCACTTTCCAGGGTAGAGGCATTCGCGCTGGCTACACCTTC
j_call: TRBJ1-2
clone_size: -
d_call: -
v_call: TRBV2

cdr3_aa: CASSPRTVNTEAFF
cdr3_nt: TGTGCCAGCAGCCCTAGGACAGTGAACACTGAAGCTTTCTTT
j_call: TRBJ1-1
clone_size: -
d_call: -
v_call: TRBV7-6

cdr3_aa: CASSEWTDSPLHF
cdr3_nt: TGCGCCAGCAGTGAGTGGACAGATTCACCCCTCCACTTT
j_call: TRBJ1-6
clone_size: -
d_call: -
v_call: TRBV10-2

cdr3_aa: CSVDARFGGGTEAFF
cdr3_nt: TGCAGCGTTGACGCCAGATTCGGGGGGGGCACTGAAGCTTTCTTT
j_call: TRBJ1-1
clone_size: -
d_call: -
v_call: TRBV29-1

cdr3_aa: CSASRGTSGRNEQYF
cdr3_nt: TGCAGTGCTAGTCGCGGCACTAGCGGGAGGAACGAGCAGTACTTC
j_call: TRBJ2-7
clone_size: once
d_call: TRBD2
v_call: TRBV20-1

cdr3_aa: CASSLGQSTDTQYF
cdr3_nt: TGTGCCAGCAGCTTAGGACAGAGCACAGATACGCAGTATTTT
j_call: TRBJ2-3
clone_size: -
d_call: -
v_call: TRBV7-7

cdr3_aa: CASSSGENQPQHF
cdr3_nt: TGTGCCAGCAGTTCTGGGGAGAATCAGCCCCAGCATTTT
j_call: TRBJ1-5
clone_size: -
d_call: -
v_call: TRBV6-2/TRBV6-3

cdr3_aa: CASSSSTGEGQETQYF
cdr3_nt: TGTGCCAGCAGCTCCTCGACAGGGGAAGGCCAAGAGACCCAGTACTTC
j_call: TRBJ2-5
clone_size: -
d_call: TRBD1
v_call: TRBV7-8

cdr3_aa: CASTRDRMRNTEAFF
cdr3_nt: TGTGCCAGCACCCGGGACAGAATGAGGAACACTGAAGCTTTCTTT
j_call: TRBJ1-1
clone_size: -
d_call: TRBD1
v_call: TRBV5-4

cdr3_aa: CASSSGSSYNEQFF
cdr3_nt: TGTGCCAGCAGCAGCGGGAGCTCCTACAATGAGCAGTTCTTC
j_call: TRBJ2-1
clone_size: -
d_call: TRBD2
v_call: TRBV27

cdr3_aa: CASSSSADEQYF
cdr3_nt: TGTGCCAGCAGCTCAAGTGCGGACGAGCAGTACTTC
j_call: TRBJ2-7
clone_size: -
d_call: -
v_call: TRBV7-9

cdr3_aa: CASSQPRTGGRDTEAFF
cdr3_nt: TGCGCCAGCAGCCAACCCCGGACAGGGGGCAGGGACACTGAAGCTTTCTTT
j_call: TRBJ1-1
clone_size: -
d_call: TRBD1
v_call: TRBV4-1

cdr3_aa: CASSLDQNTEAFF
cdr3_nt: TGCGCCAGCAGCTTGGATCAGAACACTGAAGCTTTCTTT
j_call: TRBJ1-1
clone_size: -
d_call: -
v_call: TRBV5-1

cdr3_aa: CASSPGPAGEQYF
cdr3_nt: TGTGCCAGCAGTCCCGGACCCGCGGGAGAGCAGTACTTC
j_call: TRBJ2-7
clone_size: -
d_call: -
v_call: TRBV12-3/TRBV12-4

cdr3_aa: CASSNMGQGGLNEQFF
cdr3_nt: TGTGCCAGCAGCAACATGGGACAGGGGGGTCTCAATGAGCAGTTCTTC
j_call: TRBJ2-1
clone_size: -
d_call: TRBD1
v_call: TRBV5-4

cdr3_aa: CASNLPSGGEYNEQFF
cdr3_nt: TGTGCCAGCAACCTCCCCAGCGGGGGTGAATACAATGAGCAGTTCTTC
j_call: TRBJ2-1
clone_size: -
d_call: TRBD2
v_call: TRBV7-7

cdr3_aa: CASNWGVYTEAFF
cdr3_nt: TGTGCCAGTAACTGGGGGGTCTACACTGAAGCTTTCTTT
j_call: TRBJ1-1
clone_size: -
d_call: -
v_call: TRBV19

cdr3_aa: CASSHTGNSGNTIYF
cdr3_nt: TGTGCCAGCAGCCATACAGGAAACTCTGGAAACACCATATATTTT
j_call: TRBJ1-3
clone_size: -
d_call: -
v_call: TRBV3-1/TRBV3-2

cdr3_aa: CASSMTGNYGYTF
cdr3_nt: TGTGCCAGTAGCATGACAGGGAACTATGGCTACACCTTC
j_call: TRBJ1-2
clone_size: once
d_call: TRBD1
v_call: TRBV19

cdr3_aa: CASSLWTGGATNEKLFF
cdr3_nt: TGCGCCAGCAGCCTCTGGACAGGGGGCGCGACTAATGAAAAACTGTTTTTT
j_call: TRBJ1-4
clone_size: -
d_call: TRBD1
v_call: TRBV4-1

cdr3_aa: CASSPNGRAYNEQFF
cdr3_nt: TGTGCCAGCTCACCAAACGGGAGGGCCTACAATGAGCAGTTCTTC
j_call: TRBJ2-1
clone_size: -
d_call: TRBD2
v_call: TRBV18

cdr3_aa: CASSLGGQREKLFF
cdr3_nt: TGTGCCAGCAGTTTGGGAGGGCAGAGGGAAAAACTGTTTTTT
j_call: TRBJ1-4
clone_size: -
d_call: -
v_call: TRBV28

cdr3_aa: CASSVEGTGATNYGYTF
cdr3_nt: TGTGCCAGCAGCGTAGAAGGGACAGGGGCGACTAACTATGGCTACACCTTC
j_call: TRBJ1-2
clone_size: -
d_call: TRBD1
v_call: TRBV9

cdr3_aa: CAWKVSSGANVLTF
cdr3_nt: TGTGCCTGGAAAGTTAGCTCTGGGGCCAACGTCCTGACTTTC
j_call: TRBJ2-6
clone_size: -
d_call: -
v_call: TRBV30

cdr3_aa: CASSLRSDTRYGYTF
cdr3_nt: TGTGCCAGCAGCTTGCGCTCGGACACCCGCTATGGCTACACCTTC
j_call: TRBJ1-2
clone_size: -
d_call: -
v_call: TRBV7-2